This T cell receptor beta chain was profiled in a study of T cell repertoires in cytomegalovirus infection. This clonotype occurred many times. Trimming shortened V by 5 bases and J by 5 bases, and 12 bases separated the two germline ends. Germline loops: CDR1 SEHNR, CDR2 FQNEAQ (reference sequence). The CDR3 covers 13 residues. TCRdb used MiXCR to reprocess the reads, holding one entry per CDR3 protein. The sample lists a few hundred thousand distinct CDR3 sequences; around 27% were seen once. The genes are TRBV7-9 and TRBJ2-5; tentative D call: TRBD1 (6 bases). This clonotype was obtained from a human donor in good health (CMV status not recorded). Some clones in this sample may be carry-over from other donors' samples. Sequencing was carried out using PBMCs. CDR3 nucleotides: TGTGCCAGCAGCCGAACAGGGTCGGAGACCCAGTACTTC. Its protein product is CASSRTGSETQYF.